This TCR beta chain was sequenced for a study of shared clonotypes between healthy human individuals (dated by TCRdb to 2020 to 2021). Regarding the study in general: The cohort included a few men and two women between 18 and 49 years of age. Libraries were prepared and TCR repertoires were sequenced by different laboratories using diverse techniques, in order to increase sequencing depth and limit assay-specific biases. Blood TCR repertoires of about 5 healthy adults were deeply sequenced to estimate repertoire size and the extent of clonotype sharing between individuals. Between about 0.85 and 9.5 billion PBMCs per donor were obtained by leukapheresis. For each donor, CD4 naive and CD4 memory were each run on three plates, CD8 naive on two plates, and CD8 memory on one plate.

Here is what the overall study found, with its caveats: The genetic and exposure-history diversity represented was limited by the small number of donors. Sampling was restricted to blood, and TCR repertoires in tissue are likely to differ from TCR repertoires in blood. Compared with non-shared clonotypes, clonotypes shared by all four sorted-subset donors had higher generation probabilities. Sharing across a few donors was observed for about 5% of naive CD4, less than 4% of naive CD8, over 2% of memory CD4, and around 0.44% of memory CD8 clonotypes. Incomplete sequencing was indicated by rarefaction of sorted-subset datasets, despite the large sequencing depth. Estimated clonotype richness was generally larger for naive than for memory subsets. Based on pairwise subsampling, the degree of clonotype sharing among donors was expected to be affected by sequencing depth.

The germline ends are 8 bases apart after V is trimmed by 2 bases and J by 0 bases. Including the terminal cysteine and phenylalanine, the CDR3 comprises 15 residues. Only CDR3 DNA remains: 45 bases, in frame from the first base. Sequences SGHRS (CDR1) and YFSETQ (CDR2) are obtained from the germline V gene. TCR CDR3 regions were amplified from genomic DNA by multiplex PCR using the deep immunoSEQ assay. For each cell subset, the extracted genomic DNA was distributed evenly across all wells of several immunoSEQ 96-well plates, and each plate served as one replicate. Each replicate PCR for sorted subsets received about 0.2 ug genomic DNA, equal to tens of thousands of T cell genomes. The purified libraries were quantified using a Qubit 3.0 fluorometer, sized with a Bioanalyzer 2100, and then quantified again using the KAPA Library Quantification kit. Every immunoSEQ 96-well plate was sequenced on a dedicated single-read 150-cycle Illumina NextSeq 550 flow cell. The paper's data handling went like this. Because the immunoSEQ output included only junctional sequences and no quality scores, the filtering could not be the same as the filtering used for full-length reads. Sequences were annotated with PyIR, a Python wrapper for IgBLAST v1.9, using IMGT germline references to assign V/J genes and CDR3. Reads with weak V/J assignments (E-value above 1e-6), missing CDR3, stop codons, out-of-frame junctions, or ambiguous translated residues were removed. V3J clonotypes were defined as sequences sharing the same inferred V gene, J gene, and CDR3 amino acid sequence. Percentage overlap between repertoires was calculated by dividing the number of shared unique clonotypes by the size of the smaller repertoire. RTK rarefaction, the Chao1 estimator, and Recon v2.1 estimates of unobserved clonotypes were used to assess repertoire richness. OLGA was used to compute generation probabilities for all TCRbeta clonotypes that the gDNA method yielded from several donors. Here the immuneACCESS table is served through TCRdb, limited to in-frame sequences with V and J called. Missing clones are a known gap in these copies; in checked studies unresolved V genes cover under half, and the rest lacks a known reason. V, J and clone size are those of that table, while D and trimming were read from the DNA. The sample has millions of clones on record, 85% to 95% of them singletons. Around 0.13% of the sample comes from the top ten.

The donors were healthy, HIV-negative adults who had no recently reported acute infections or vaccinations. Every donor was a Caucasian adult living in Nashville, Tennessee, USA. CD4+ T cells were enriched by magnetic negative selection, after which naive cells were positively selected on CD45RA and the negative fraction was taken as the memory subset. Blood was obtained by leukapheresis, after which PBMCs were separated by Ficoll-Histopaque density gradient centrifugation and cryopreserved in liquid nitrogen vapor phase. Analytical flow cytometry was used to check the purity and quantity of each magnetically sorted T cell population. Each sorted fraction had its genomic DNA isolated and then quantified by UV absorbance on a Nanodrop 2000c. A remark on this clone: Its specific antigen is unknown. Base qualities are not recorded, but no much larger clone differs from it by a single base. This CDR3 is also generated by other DNA sequences in the sample.

The specimen was naive CD4+ T cells sorted from blood. This specimen's cell subset or site label, interpreted: CD45RA+ positively selected. The receptor was derived from a man in his late teens or twenties in good health. The chain uses TRBV5-1 and TRBJ2-2; the D gene lacks a confident call. The CDR3 region has the sequence CASSFAAANTGELFF. The nucleotides are TGCGCCAGCAGCTTTGCCGCCGCGAACACCGGGGAGCTGTTTTTT.